The 23 T cell receptor beta chains below come from one sample, sequenced in a study of Graves' ophthalmopathy and Graves' hyperthyroidism. Scientists amplified the TCR beta CDR3 regions from RNA transcripts. First-round RT-PCR employed HTBI primers, with a second-round multiplex PCR after it. TCRdb reprocessed the multiplex PCR reads via MiXCR and lists one record per CDR3 protein. The sample carries about half a million distinct CDR3 sequences, approximately 15% recorded once. Specimen: blood. The origin of the receptors is a woman in her thirties with Graves' ophthalmopathy.

This clonotype was detected many times. One end of the junction fails to match germline, which may point to a read error. The chain links TRBV7-7 to TRBJ2-2; D gene unclear. Germline V gives CDR1 SSHAT, CDR2 FNYEAQ (reference sequence). The CDR3 covers 13 residues. Here the CDR3 DNA reads TGTGCTAGCAGAGCCGGAGACACCGGGGAGCTGTTTTTT. It yields the protein CASRAGDTGELFF. The complete variable domain, with remaining parts taken from reference TRBV7-7 and TRBJ2-2, reads GAGVSQSPRYKVTKRGQDVTLRCDPISSHATLYWYQQALGQGPEFLTYFNYEAQPDKSGLPSDRFSAERPEGSISTLTIQRTEQRDSAMYRCASRAGDTGELFFGEGSRLTVL.

In this sample, this clonotype turned up many times. This chain joins TRBV12-3 or TRBV12-4 and TRBJ1-1; D remains ambiguous. V lost 1 base, J lost 1 base, and 19 bases lay in between. This CDR3 has 18 amino acids. The CDR3 protein is CASSLGPYLTVGNTEAFF. The CDR3 bases are TGTGCCAGCAGTTTAGGGCCCTACCTAACTGTGGGGAACACTGAAGCTTTCTTT.

This clonotype was observed a handful of times. The chain employs TRBV20-1 and TRBJ2-5; TRBD2 matches 12 bases. Unmatched junction bases numbered 6, after V lost 1 base and J lost 6 bases. Germline V gives CDR1 DFQATT, CDR2 SNEGSKA (reference sequence). This CDR3 spans 15 amino acids. The CDR3 DNA is TGCAGTGCTAGAGCGCCTAGCGGGGGGGCCAAGACCCAGTACTTC. Translating it yields CSARAPSGGAKTQYF.

At least ten counts were recorded for this clonotype. This chain connects TRBV12-3 or TRBV12-4 to TRBJ1-5, with D maybe TRBD1 (5 bases). The CDR3 length is 15 residues. V was shortened by 8 bases and J by 0 bases, with 14 bases between the two germline ends. Here the CDR3 DNA reads TGTGCCAGCGGCCGGGGGGTACTTAGCAATCAGCCCCAGCATTTT. Translated, it gives CASGRGVLSNQPQHF.

There are many counts of this clonotype. V is TRBV5-1 and J is TRBJ2-7; 11 positions agree with TRBD2. This CDR3 has 15 residues. The V gene end was trimmed by 1 base and the J gene end by 3 bases; junction bases not matched to a gene: 3. Germline CDR1 reads SGHRS; CDR2 reads YFSETQ. The CDR3 loop reads CASSLTSGSDYEQYF. CDR3 nucleotide sequence: TGCGCCAGCAGCTTGACTAGCGGGAGCGACTACGAGCAGTACTTC.

This chain connects TRBV12-3 or TRBV12-4 to TRBJ2-5; TRBD2 aligns across 7 bases. After removal of 6 bases from V and 7 bases from J, the junction contained 8 bases not matched to a gene. The CDR3 loop spans 13 amino acids. The CDR3 bases are TGTGCCAGCAGCCTGGAGCGGGGTGGGACCCAGTACTTC. Amino acids: CASSLERGGTQYF.

The CDR3 DNA reads TGTGCCAGCAGTGGGGTATACACCGGGGAGCTGTTTTTT. Protein product: CASSGVYTGELFF. The chain carries TRBV2 and TRBJ2-2; D is uncertain. Trimming left V 4 bases short and J 3 bases short, with 6 bases between. CDR1 and CDR2 (germline): SNHLY, FYNNEI. CDR3 size: 13 residues.

This clonotype was detected many times. This rearrangement joins TRBV28 to TRBJ2-7; 10 bases are a match to TRBD1. This CDR3 has 13 residues. Trimming took 8 bases from V and 5 from J; bases not matched to a gene: 6. Germline V gene lookup returns CDR1 MDHEN and CDR2 SYDVKM. The CDR3 region is CASGRQGADEQYF. In DNA form, the CDR3 reads TGTGCCAGCGGAAGACAGGGGGCTGACGAGCAGTACTTC.

This clonotype was picked up many times. The rearrangement joins TRBV6-5 to TRBJ2-3; no firm D call. Germline assignment: CDR1 MNHEY and CDR2 SVGAGI. The CDR3 length is 13 residues. The ends were cut back, 4 bases at V and 2 bases at J, with 7 bases in the middle. CDR3 region: CASSWVLTDTQYF. CDR3 DNA: TGTGCCAGCAGTTGGGTCCTCACAGATACGCAGTATTTT.

This clonotype was observed at least ten times. Given a much more abundant clone one base away, this may be a read error. The chain is built from TRBV7-2 and TRBJ1-6, with unresolved D. CDR1 is SGHTA and CDR2 is FQGNSA in the germline V gene. Trimming pared 2 bases from V and 5 bases from J, leaving 4 bases between. CDR3 length equals 13 residues. This chain's CDR3 is CASSLWDNSPLHF. CDR3 DNA: TGTGCCAGCAGCTTATGGGATAATTCACCCCTCCACTTT. The variable domain in full, with the rest retrieved from reference TRBV7-2 and TRBJ1-6, is GAGVSQSPSNKVTEKGKDVELRCDPISGHTALYWYRQSLGQGLEFLIYFQGNSAPDKSGLPSDRFSAERTGGSVSTLTIQRTQQEDSAVYLCASSLWDNSPLHFGNGTRLTVT.

This clonotype was found many times. V is TRBV6-1 and J is TRBJ2-5; D might be TRBD1 (7 bases). The CDR3 sequence is 15 residues long. V dropped 7 bases and J dropped 2 bases, with 17 bases sitting between them. Germline CDR1 reads MNHNS; CDR2 reads SASEGT. The CDR3 loop reads CASTRTRGRQETQYF. The DNA of the CDR3 is TGTGCCAGCACCAGGACCAGGGGGAGGCAAGAGACCCAGTACTTC.

This clonotype has ten or more counts. The chain carries TRBV12-3 or TRBV12-4 and TRBJ1-5; D is unresolved. The germline V and J ends were trimmed by 5 bases and 9 bases, with 14 bases remaining between them. This CDR3 is built from 13 residues. The CDR3 loop reads CASSEKDGRPQHF. The CDR3 coding sequence is TGTGCCAGCAGTGAAAAGGACGGACGGCCCCAGCATTTT.

This clonotype has at least ten counts. The CDR3 DNA reads TGTGCCAGCAGTGTCTCGGGGGACACTGAAGCTTTCTTT. Its translation: CASSVSGDTEAFF. V usage is TRBV28 and J usage is TRBJ1-1; tentative D call: TRBD1 (5 bases). CDR3 length equals 13 residues. Germline CDR1 is MDHEN and CDR2 is SYDVKM. V dropped 5 bases and J dropped 3 bases, with 10 bases sitting between them.

The table lists this clonotype with many counts. This sequence joins TRBV6-1 and TRBJ2-7, with 8 nucleotides matching TRBD2. Germline CDR1 is MNHNS and CDR2 is SASEGT. This CDR3 has 14 residues. The trim removed 7 bases at V and 3 bases at J, leaving 8 bases unmatched. The DNA for the CDR3 is TGTGCCAGCACACCCCCGGGGGGGAACTACGAGCAGTACTTC. Translating it yields CASTPPGGNYEQYF.

This clonotype was seen repeatedly, ten times or more. This chain connects TRBV5-6 to TRBJ1-1, with D maybe TRBD1 (6 bases). Germline V gene sequence: CDR1 SGHDT, CDR2 YYEEEE. V was cut by 0 bases and J by 1 base, with 13 bases left in between. The CDR3 contains 16 residues. The CDR3 DNA sequence: TGTGCCAGCAGCTTGGCCCCGGGACATAGGAACACTGAAGCTTTCTTT. It encodes CASSLAPGHRNTEAFF.

This clonotype was recorded many times. Relative to the germline gene, one junction end is altered; a read error may explain this. V is TRBV6-2 or TRBV6-3 and J is TRBJ2-7; either TRBD1 or TRBD2 may fit D (5 bases each). The CDR3 spans 15 residues. Germline lookup yields CDR1 MNHEY and CDR2 SVGEGT. The CDR3 nucleotides are TGTGCCAGCAGTTACGAGATGGTGTTTAGGACGACGGGACGTTTT. Its translation is CASSYEMVFRTTGRF.

This clonotype was seen repeatedly, ten times or more. The V gene is TRBV6-5, the J gene TRBJ1-1, with 7 bases aligning to TRBD1. Germline trimming cut 4 bases from V and 11 bases from J; bases unmatched to any gene: 10. This CDR3 comprises 13 residues. Germline loops: CDR1 MNHEY, CDR2 SVGAGI. The CDR3 sequence is CASSFGPGGWAFF. As DNA, the CDR3 is TGTGCCAGCAGTTTCGGTCCAGGGGGGTGGGCTTTCTTT.

In its sample, this clonotype was seen many times. CDR3 sequence (DNA): TGCAGTGCTAAGGGCCAGGAGGACTATTCACCCCTCCACTTT. It specifies CSAKGQEDYSPLHF. V gene TRBV20-1 combines with J gene TRBJ1-6; D remains ambiguous. The CDR3 has 14 amino acids. The germline V gene has CDR1 DFQATT and CDR2 SNEGSKA (reference sequence). V lost 4 bases, J lost 8 bases, and 15 bases lay in between.

This clonotype was detected ten times or more. The rearrangement links TRBV6-5 to TRBJ1-1; D may be TRBD1 (5 bases). This CDR3 comprises 16 residues. V shed 6 bases and J shed 7 bases, with 24 bases lying between them. Germline V gene sequence: CDR1 MNHEY, CDR2 SVGAGI. The CDR3 DNA is TGTGCCAGCAGGGGCGGGCGGGGGGAGGTCCCCGGTGAAGCTTTCTTT. Protein product: CASRGGRGEVPGEAFF.

This clonotype was observed a handful of times. This sequence joins TRBV20-1 and TRBJ2-1, with unresolved D. CDR1 DFQATT and CDR2 SNEGSKA come from the germline V gene (reference sequence). The V gene lost 7 bases and the J gene lost 5 bases, with 12 bases spanning the gap. The CDR3 is 12 residues long. CDR3 loop: CSVRNSNNEQFF. The CDR3 DNA reads as TGCAGTGTACGGAACTCGAACAATGAGCAGTTCTTC.

The chain recombines TRBV6-5 with TRBJ1-3; no definite D call. This CDR3 has 15 amino acids. V lost 4 bases and J lost 1, with 11 bases in between. Germline V gene sequence: CDR1 MNHEY, CDR2 SVGAGI. The CDR3 nucleotides are TGTGCCAGCAGTTCCAAAATACGTTCTGGAAACACCATATATTTT. It specifies CASSSKIRSGNTIYF.

The sample holds many counts of this clonotype. The genes are TRBV6-5 and TRBJ2-7, with 12 positions matching TRBD1. Germline V gene lookup returns CDR1 MNHEY and CDR2 SVGAGI. J was trimmed by 3 bases and V by 4 bases; bases with no gene match: 10. CDR3 length equals 17 residues. CDR3 residues: CASSSGTGGFVFYEQYF. Written as DNA, the CDR3 is TGTGCCAGCAGTTCCGGGACAGGGGGCTTTGTTTTCTACGAGCAGTACTTC.

This clonotype was seen ten or more times. A much larger clonotype is one base distant, so this may be a read error. This sequence joins TRBV24-1 and TRBJ2-5; D gene ambiguous. Germline values: CDR1 KGHDR, CDR2 SFDVKD. The CDR3 consists of 15 residues. The CDR3 region is CATSDSGRWQGTQYF. DNA for the CDR3: TGTGCCACCAGTGATTCGGGCCGGTGGCAAGGGACCCAGTACTTC.